This T cell receptor (beta chain) was identified during a study of cytomegalovirus exposure and HLA in healthy donors. Overall study findings and caveats: In a later analysis, specific HLA alleles were associated with approximately 16,000 TCR beta sequences at a 0.05 false discovery rate. The presence/absence work took it that sequencing depth was about the same across donors. Most sequenced TCRs were rare (though some public TCRs occurred in many donors).

Trimming left V 4 bases short and J 5 bases short, with 21 bases between. Germline CDR1 and CDR2: KGHSH and LQKENI. The CDR3 is made up of 17 amino acids. PCR employed 60 Vbeta and 13 Jbeta primers. The method was immunoSEQ multiplex PCR; TCRdb's version includes in-frame clones alone and lacks a portion of them. The sample yields 100,000 to 150,000 clones, about 70% seen once. This clone has just a few counts. The antigen is undetermined. The chain combines TRBV18 with TRBJ2-1; weak D call: TRBD1 (6 bases). The TCR sequence derives from a woman aged 40 to 50 in good health and CMV-seropositive. The sample taken for sequencing was PBMCs. The CDR3 DNA is TGTGCCAGCTCACAACTAGGGGGAGTGACCTTGAACAATGAGCAGTTCTTC. This translates into CASSQLGGVTLNNEQFF.